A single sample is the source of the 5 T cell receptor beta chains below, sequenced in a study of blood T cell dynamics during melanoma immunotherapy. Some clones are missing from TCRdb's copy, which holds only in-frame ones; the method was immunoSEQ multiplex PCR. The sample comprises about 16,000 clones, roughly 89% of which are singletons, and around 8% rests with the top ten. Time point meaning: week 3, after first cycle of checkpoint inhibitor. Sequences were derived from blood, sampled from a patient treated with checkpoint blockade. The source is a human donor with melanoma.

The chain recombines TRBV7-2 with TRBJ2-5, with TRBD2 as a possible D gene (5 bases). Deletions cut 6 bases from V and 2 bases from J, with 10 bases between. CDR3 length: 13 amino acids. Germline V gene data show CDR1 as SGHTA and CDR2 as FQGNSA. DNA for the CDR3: TGTGCCAGCAGGCGGGCGGCGCAAGAGACCCAGTACTTC. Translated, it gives CASRRAAQETQYF.

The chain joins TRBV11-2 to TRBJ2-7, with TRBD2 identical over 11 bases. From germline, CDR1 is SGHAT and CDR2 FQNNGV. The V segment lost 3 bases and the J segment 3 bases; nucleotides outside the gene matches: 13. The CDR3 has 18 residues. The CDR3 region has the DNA TGTGCCAGCAGCTTCACTAGCGGGAGCATATTACGGCACTACGAGCAGTACTTC. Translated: CASSFTSGSILRHYEQYF.

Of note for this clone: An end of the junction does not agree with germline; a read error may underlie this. The CDR3 loop is CASSLEGTHTDTQYF. The CDR3 DNA reads as TGTGCCAGTAGTTTAGAGGGGACCCACACAGATACGCAGTATTTT. V and J are TRBV19 and TRBJ2-3; perhaps D is TRBD1 or TRBD2 (5 bases each). Germline CDR1 reads LNHDA; CDR2 reads SQIVND (reference sequence). CDR3 size: 15 residues.

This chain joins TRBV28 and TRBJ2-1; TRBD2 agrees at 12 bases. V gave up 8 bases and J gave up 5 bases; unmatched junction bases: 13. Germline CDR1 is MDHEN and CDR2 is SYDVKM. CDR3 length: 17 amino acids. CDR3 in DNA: TGTGCCAGCCGACGGCTCGGAGGACTAGCGGGGAACAATGAGCAGTTCTTC. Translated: CASRRLGGLAGNNEQFF.

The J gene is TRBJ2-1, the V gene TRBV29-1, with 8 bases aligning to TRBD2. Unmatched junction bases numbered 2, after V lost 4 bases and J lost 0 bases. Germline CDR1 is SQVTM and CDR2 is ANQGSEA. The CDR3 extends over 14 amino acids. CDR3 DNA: TGCAGCGTTGTCAGCGGGAGCTCCTACAATGAGCAGTTCTTC. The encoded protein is CSVVSGSSYNEQFF.